Listed below are T cell receptor beta chains from one sample, sequenced in a study of shared clonotypes between healthy human individuals. Libraries were prepared by immunoSEQ multiplex PCR; TCRdb keeps only in-frame clonotypes and omits some of them. The table includes hundreds of thousands of clones, around 73% detected once. Sequencing was done on a sample of memory CD4+ T cells sorted from blood. The receptors shown here come from a woman in her thirties in good health. Both conserved end residues are part of each CDR3. The D gene is left open where the match is weak. Not all rows give a size; the values are once, few, many and, for expanded clones, a class.

d_gene,v_gene,abundance,j_gene,CDR3nt,CDR3aa
NA,TRBV5-1,NA,TRBJ2-5,TGCGCCAGCAGCCTGTCAGGGGGGCAAGAGACCCAGTACTTC,CASSLSGGQETQYF
NA,TRBV7-7,few,TRBJ2-7,TGTGCCAGCAGCCCGGGTGCGGCAGATATTTACGAGCAGTACTTC,CASSPGAADIYEQYF
NA,TRBV11-2,once,TRBJ2-3,TGTGCCAGCAGCTCACTAAGAGGCAAATGGGGCGGGAGCACAGATACGCAGTATTTT,CASSSLRGKWGGSTDTQYF
NA,TRBV4-1,few,TRBJ1-2,TGCGCCAGCAGCCAATTCGGGGGGGACTATGGCTACACCTTC,CASSQFGGDYGYTF
TRBD2,TRBV29-1,NA,TRBJ2-5,TGCAGCGTCACCCGGGGACTAGCGGGAGAGACCCAGTACTTC,CSVTRGLAGETQYF
NA,TRBV6-1,NA,TRBJ1-5,TGTGCCAGCAGTGAAGGGTCGGTGGGCAATCAGCCCCAGCATTTT,CASSEGSVGNQPQHF
NA,TRBV5-1,once,TRBJ1-1,TGCGCCAGCAGCCTTAACCTGGGACATATGAACACTGAAGCTTTCTTT,CASSLNLGHMNTEAFF
TRBD2,TRBV5-4,NA,TRBJ2-1,TGTGCCAGCAGCTTGGGAGGCGGGAGGGCCACCAATGAGCAGTTCTTC,CASSLGGGRATNEQFF
NA,TRBV11-3,NA,TRBJ1-4,TGTGCCAGCAGCTTAGGGCAGGGTAATGAAAAACTGTTTTTT,CASSLGQGNEKLFF
NA,TRBV11-1,NA,TRBJ1-2,TGTGCCAGCAGCTTAGCGCGAGGTTTCGGCTACACCTTC,CASSLARGFGYTF
TRBD1,TRBV11-2,NA,TRBJ2-7,TGTGCCAGCAGCTCCGCCGGGACAGGGGCCTACGAGCAGTACTTC,CASSSAGTGAYEQYF
TRBD1,TRBV7-6,NA,TRBJ2-1,TGTGCCAGCAGCTTAGGGCAGGGGGCCCAGGGGAATGAGCAGTTCTTC,CASSLGQGAQGNEQFF
TRBD1,TRBV7-9,NA,TRBJ1-2,TGTGCCAGCAGCCCCTCCGGGACAGGAGGTGGCTACACCTTC,CASSPSGTGGGYTF
TRBD1,TRBV6-1,NA,TRBJ2-2,TGTGCCAGTACATCCGGACAGGCCACCGGGGAGCTGTTTTTT,CASTSGQATGELFF
NA,TRBV5-1,NA,TRBJ1-3,TGCGCCAGCAGCTCGATTGGGGGATCCGAGGGAAACACCATATATTTT,CASSSIGGSEGNTIYF
NA,TRBV29-1,few,TRBJ1-1,TGCAGCGCTACCAGTTTAACGTCTGAAGCTTTCTTT,CSATSLTSEAFF
NA,TRBV2,NA,TRBJ1-5,TGTGCCAGCAGAAGACAGATCAATCAGCCCCAGCATTTT,CASRRQINQPQHF
NA,TRBV5-1,NA,TRBJ1-1,TGCGCCAGCAGCACGGGCCTGGGAACTGAAGCTTTCTTT,CASSTGLGTEAFF
TRBD1,TRBV30,NA,TRBJ1-2,TGTGCCTGGCACGAAATGGGACAGGCCGACCCGTACTATGGCTACACCTTC,CAWHEMGQADPYYGYTF
NA,TRBV5-6,NA,TRBJ1-1,TGTGCCAGCAGCCCCGGGTCGAACACTGAAGCTTTCTTT,CASSPGSNTEAFF
NA,TRBV10-2,few,TRBJ1-2,TGCGCCAGCAGTGAGAGGACAGAAACTAACTATGGCTACACCTTC,CASSERTETNYGYTF
TRBD1,TRBV28,NA,TRBJ1-1,TGTGCCAGCAGTCAGACAGGGGCTGAAGCTTTCTTT,CASSQTGAEAFF
NA,TRBV7-7,NA,TRBJ2-5,TGTGCCAGCAGCCTGGGGGAATCGGAGACCCAGTACTTC,CASSLGESETQYF
TRBD1,TRBV28,NA,TRBJ1-4,TGTGCCAGTCACTGGGGGACAGCAAATGAAAAACTGTTTTTT,CASHWGTANEKLFF
NA,TRBV7-9,NA,TRBJ2-2,TGTGCCAGCAGCCCCTACACCGGGGAGCTGTTTTTT,CASSPYTGELFF
TRBD1,TRBV5-1,NA,TRBJ2-1,TGCGCCAGCAGCCCCGACAGGGGGCTAATAAATGAGCAGTTCTTC,CASSPDRGLINEQFF
NA,TRBV2,NA,TRBJ2-7,TGTGCCAGCAGTGAAAGGGGAAAAAAGAACGAGCAGTACTTC,CASSERGKKNEQYF
TRBD2,TRBV11-2,many,TRBJ2-1,TGTGCCAGCAGGGAGGGCAGCGGGAGTTTCAATGAGCAGTTCTTC,CASREGSGSFNEQFF
NA,TRBV14,NA,TRBJ2-1,TGTGCCAGCAGCCAAGACCCTCGGTCATACGTTGAGCAGTTCTTC,CASSQDPRSYVEQFF
TRBD1,TRBV25-1,NA,TRBJ2-7,TGTGCCAGCAGTTCCGGGACAGGTAGCTCCTACGAGCAGTACTTC,CASSSGTGSSYEQYF
TRBD1,TRBV5-1,few,TRBJ2-3,TGCGCCAGCAGCTCGGGACAGGACACAGATACGCAGTATTTT,CASSSGQDTDTQYF
TRBD1,TRBV27,NA,TRBJ1-2,TGTGCCAGCAGTTACACCCCTGCCGGGACAGGGTATGGCTACACCTTC,CASSYTPAGTGYGYTF
NA,TRBV10-2,NA,TRBJ1-2,TGCGCCAGCACCCCAACAGCCGATTATGGCTACACCTTC,CASTPTADYGYTF
NA,TRBV2,NA,TRBJ1-1,TGTGCCAGCAGCCGGGGGCCCCTGAACACTGAAGCTTTCTTT,CASSRGPLNTEAFF
NA,TRBV6-1,NA,TRBJ2-3,TGTGCCAGCAGTGGGCTACAAGCGGATACGCAGTATTTT,CASSGLQADTQYF
NA,TRBV9,NA,TRBJ1-3,TGTGCCAGCAGCGGAGGGTATCTCTCTGGAAACACCATATATTTT,CASSGGYLSGNTIYF
TRBD1,TRBV29-1,NA,TRBJ2-3,TGCAGCGTCCGGCCGGGACAGGCGGATACGCAGTATTTT,CSVRPGQADTQYF
NA,TRBV28,NA,TRBJ1-2,TGTGCCAGCAGATCACGCGTATGGGCCTATGGCTACACCTTC,CASRSRVWAYGYTF
TRBD2,TRBV7-9,NA,TRBJ2-5,TGTGCCAGCAGCCGGGAGGGTCGGGAGACCCAGTACTTC,CASSREGRETQYF
NA,TRBV12-5,NA,TRBJ2-5,TGTGCTAGTGCGAAAGGGGAATTAGAAGAGACCCAGTACTTC,CASAKGELEETQYF
NA,TRBV28,NA,TRBJ1-1,TGTGCCAGCAGTCCCCGGGCGGCAGGCATGAACACTGAAGCTTTCTTT,CASSPRAAGMNTEAFF
NA,TRBV29-1,NA,TRBJ1-1,TGCAGCACCAGGAACAGGGACTGGGGCACTGAAGCTTTCTTT,CSTRNRDWGTEAFF
NA,TRBV6-5,NA,TRBJ2-7,TGTGCCAGCAGTTACAGCGGGACAGCCTACGAGCAGTACTTC,CASSYSGTAYEQYF
NA,TRBV4-1,NA,TRBJ2-3,TGCGCCAGCAGCCAAGACAGGCCCCCCACAGATACGCAGTATTTT,CASSQDRPPTDTQYF
TRBD1,TRBV7-8,NA,TRBJ2-7,TGTGCCAGCAGCTTTTTAACGGGACAGGGACCCTACGAGCAGTACTTC,CASSFLTGQGPYEQYF
TRBD1,TRBV2,NA,TRBJ1-5,TGTGCCAGCACCGAGGACAGGGGAATCGGTAGGCCCCAGCATTTT,CASTEDRGIGRPQHF
NA,TRBV27,NA,TRBJ1-1,TGTGCCAGTGCCGGGCAGTGGAACACTGAAGCTTTCTTT,CASAGQWNTEAFF
NA,TRBV4-1,NA,TRBJ2-3,TGCGCCAGCAGCCGGACCGGGGCAGATACGCAGTATTTT,CASSRTGADTQYF
TRBD2,TRBV4-1,NA,TRBJ2-5,TGCGCCAGCAGCCAAGGAATAAGACGGGAGGGCCTTGAGACCCAGTACTTC,CASSQGIRREGLETQYF
TRBD1,TRBV10-3,NA,TRBJ2-7,TGTGCCATCAGTGGAAATGGGGGTAGCACAGGGGTTGCGATCTACGAGCAGTACTTC,CAISGNGGSTGVAIYEQYF
NA,TRBV20-1,once,TRBJ2-5,TGCAGTGCTAGAGGAGTAGTTGACCAGTACTTC,CSARGVVDQYF
TRBD1,TRBV29-1,few,TRBJ2-3,TGCAGCACGAGACAGGGGAGCGCAGATACGCAGTATTTT,CSTRQGSADTQYF